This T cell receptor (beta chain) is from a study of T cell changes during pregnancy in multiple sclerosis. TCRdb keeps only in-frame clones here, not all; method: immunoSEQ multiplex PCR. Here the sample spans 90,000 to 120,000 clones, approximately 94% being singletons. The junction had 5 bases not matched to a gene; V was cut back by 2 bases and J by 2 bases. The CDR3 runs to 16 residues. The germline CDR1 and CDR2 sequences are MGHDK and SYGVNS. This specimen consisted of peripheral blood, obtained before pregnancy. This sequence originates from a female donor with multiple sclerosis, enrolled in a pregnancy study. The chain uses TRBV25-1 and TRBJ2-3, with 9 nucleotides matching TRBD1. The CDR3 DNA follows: TGTGCCAGCAGTGAAACCCGGGACAGGGTCACAGATACGCAGTATTTT. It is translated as CASSETRDRVTDTQYF. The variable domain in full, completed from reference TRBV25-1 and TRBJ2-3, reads EADIYQTPRYLVIGTGKKITLECSQTMGHDKMYWYQQDPGMELHLIHYSYGVNSTEKGDLSSESTVSRIRTEHFPLTLESARPSHTSQYLCASSETRDRVTDTQYFGPGTRLTVL.